What follows is one TCR beta chain and its context. The data were obtained in a study of T cell responses to AZD1222 COVID-19 vaccine. Using immunoSEQ multiplex PCR, the repertoire was profiled, and TCRdb retains in-frame clones only, with some absent. The table has roughly 180,000 clones, around 90% seen once; the top ten hold approximately 1.8%. The CDR3 consists of 13 residues. Germline lookup yields CDR1 KGHSH and CDR2 LQKENI. Trimming at V came to 2 bases and at J to 3 bases, leaving 1 base not matched to a gene. Sequencing used peripheral blood, obtained 28 days after the second AZD1222 dose. The chain couples TRBV18 to TRBJ2-7; 7 bases are shared with TRBD1. This TCR was sampled from an adult who received the AZD1222 COVID-19 vaccine. CDR3 loop: CASSPTGDYEQYF. In DNA form, the CDR3 reads TGTGCCAGCTCACCAACAGGGGACTACGAGCAGTACTTC.